This note documents a single TCR beta chain sequence. Its antigen remains undetermined. No much larger clone exists at a distance of one base, and base qualities are not known. TCR beta libraries were generated from genomic DNA with the immunoSEQ kit, following the manufacturer's recommendations. Library preparation used a first multiplex PCR with proprietary primers, then a second PCR adding unique barcodes, with bead cleanups after each round. A kit-provided positive control reaction and a negative control reaction were included in every sample batch. The final libraries underwent checking on an Agilent 4200 TapeStation D1000 ScreenTape, volumetric pooling, and quantification by qPCR. Sequencing was performed on an Illumina NextSeq500 with a MidOutput 150-cycle cartridge, and 156 Read1 and 15 Index1 cycles were run with kit custom primers. The pooled library was loaded at about 0.96 pM, and approximately 19% PhiX control was spiked in. The published analysis was carried out like this. The vendor-processed data were analyzed in R, and a clonotype was defined as all T cells that share the same CDR3 nucleotide sequence. For clone abundance analyses, frequencies were normalized to the 10,000 most abundant clones per sample. Before analysis, public T cell clones were removed, and these numbered fewer than six per sample on average. An abundance difference of at least 32-fold between compartments was the criterion for calling clonotypes tumor-enriched or baseline blood-enriched. A beta-binomial differential abundance model was used to identify clonotypes that were expanded or contracted between blood time points. The Baroni-Urbani and Buser coefficient was used to measure tumor-blood repertoire similarity, and groups were compared with two-tailed Wilcoxon tests in R. Here the immuneACCESS table is served through TCRdb, limited to in-frame sequences with V and J called. Missing clones are a known gap in these copies; in checked studies unresolved V genes cover under half, and the rest lacks a known reason. Clone size and V and J calls were adopted from that table, with D and trimming inferred from the DNA. Across this sample there are about 140,000 clones, with approximately 86% seen only once. Of the sample, less than 20% is held by the ten largest clones.

V was cut back by 4 bases and J by 0 bases, leaving a gap of 6 bases between them. Measured from the cysteine to the phenylalanine, the CDR3 is 13 residues long. The retained sequence is limited to the CDR3, 39 bases, with the frame set at the first base. Via the germline V gene (reference sequence), CDR1 is WNHNN and CDR2 SYGVQD. Per the publication, the time point label means: blood 4 weeks post-SBRT, at nephrectomy. Read against the paper, the sample's treatment or condition label means: 15 Gy SBRT to primary tumor, nephrectomy 4 weeks later. Samples were obtained from a clinical trial, in which 15 Gy stereotactic body radiation therapy was delivered to primary renal cell carcinomas and nephrectomy was performed 4 weeks later. Serial peripheral blood from radiation-treated patients was sampled at baseline, 2 weeks and 4 weeks after SBRT to track tumor-enriched clonotypes. All patients had renal cell carcinoma with clear cell pathology. Genomic DNA for TCR sequencing was prepared using the QIAamp DNA Blood Mini Kit (Qiagen). The analyses included just those samples that passed every quality control check.

This sample is part of a study of radiation and T cells in renal cell carcinoma (dated by TCRdb to the early 2020s). Regarding the complete study: In total, 50 to 60 samples, comprising approximately 25 tumors and approximately 27 peripheral blood samples, were subjected to TCR beta sequencing. A total of about 3.8 million unique CDR3 nucleotide sequences, encoding fewer than 3,000,000 unique CDR3 amino acid sequences, were found across all 50 or so samples. The final blood draw was performed at 4 weeks after radiation, at the same time as nephrectomy.

Study-wide conclusions, independent of this receptor: Blood repertoire dynamics were not followed beyond 4 weeks after treatment. Because pretreatment tumor biopsies were not available, the study could not determine whether clonotypes were already present within the tumor at baseline. With a single-armed trial design, the study had no way to address how radiation dose or scheduling affects the TCR repertoire. In blood, the top tumor clonotypes increased between baseline and 2 weeks post-radiation and then shrank by 4 weeks, which suggests that tumor-resident clones expanded only transiently.

This receptor was taken from a woman aged 45-65 years with renal cell carcinoma. Sample: blood, taken from a patient whose treatment included radiotherapy and nephrectomy. The rearranged segments are TRBV10-1 and TRBJ1-1; the D gene cannot be resolved reliably. The DNA sequence follows: TGCGCCAGCAGTGTCACCATGAACACTGAAGCTTTCTTT. Its translation reads: CASSVTMNTEAFF.